Below, 20 T cell receptor beta chains from the same sample are listed, as sequenced in a study of cytomegalovirus exposure and HLA in healthy donors. The PCR used 60 Vbeta and 13 Jbeta primers. Measured with immunoSEQ multiplex PCR; TCRdb has only the in-frame clones, and not every one. This table holds 110,000 or so clones, less than 80% found once. The specimen sequenced was PBMCs. These receptors originate from a woman aged 45 to 65 in good health and CMV-seropositive.

The chain couples TRBV4-1 to TRBJ2-7, with TRBD2 identical over 8 bases. The CDR3 runs to 17 residues. Germline CDR1 reads MGHRA; CDR2 reads YSYEKL. The J segment lost 2 bases and the V segment lost 3 bases, leaving 12 bases of the junction unmatched. Here the CDR3 reads CASSQATGTRNPYEQYF. As DNA, the CDR3 is TGCGCCAGCAGCCAGGCAACCGGGACTAGAAACCCCTACGAGCAGTACTTC.

This clone was seen once. The chain recombines TRBV15 with TRBJ1-4; weak D call: TRBD1 (6 bases). The CDR3 runs 15 residues. Per the germline V gene, CDR1 is LNHNV and CDR2 is YYDKDF (reference sequence). Trimming took 0 bases from V and 8 from J, leaving 13 bases between them. The CDR3 spells CATSRDVGAEEKLFF. The CDR3 DNA reads TGTGCCACCAGCAGAGATGTGGGGGCGGAGGAAAAACTGTTTTTT. Complete variable domain (other parts from reference TRBV15 and TRBJ1-4): DAMVIQNPRYQVTQFGKPVTLSCSQTLNHNVMYWYQQKSSQAPKLLFHYYDKDFNNEADTPDNFQSRRPNTSFCFLDIRSPGLGDTAMYLCATSRDVGAEEKLFFGSGTQLSVL.

The chain carries TRBV2 and TRBJ2-4; TRBD1 might be the D (6 bases). Trimming stripped 6 bases from V and 14 bases from J, with 23 bases between. The CDR3 contains 14 residues. Germline CDR1 is SNHLY and CDR2 is FYNNEI. CDR3 loop: CASSTGTMYAGKYF. In DNA, the CDR3 is TGTGCCAGCAGCACCGGGACAATGTACGCTGGGAAGTACTTC. The full variable domain, completed using reference TRBV2 and TRBJ2-4, is EPEVTQTPSHQVTQMGQEVILRCVPISNHLYFYWYRQILGQKVEFLVSFYNNEISEKSEIFDDQFSVERPDGSNFTLKIRSTKLEDSAMYFCASSTGTMYAGKYFGAGTRLSVL.

This clone has only a few counts. The chain joins TRBV2 to TRBJ2-2; D is perhaps TRBD2 (5 bases). V gave up 4 bases and J gave up 4 bases, with 13 bases separating them. CDR3 length: 15 residues. Germline V CDR1 and CDR2: SNHLY, FYNNEI. CDR3 sequence (DNA): TGTGCCAGCAGTGTTCGAGGGCCTGGCACCGGGGAGCTGTTTTTT. The encoded protein is CASSVRGPGTGELFF.

CDR3 sequence reads: CASSFGQGAVEAFF. CDR3 bases: TGTGCCAGCAGCTTCGGACAGGGGGCGGTTGAAGCTTTCTTT. The V gene is TRBV13, the J gene TRBJ1-1, with 11 bases identical to TRBD1. This CDR3 spans 14 amino acids. V gave up 3 bases and J gave up 7 bases; unmatched junction bases: 4. The V gene's germline CDR1 is PRHDT and CDR2 FYEKMQ (reference sequence).

This clone has a single count. The CDR3 is CASGISVVGSSYEQYF. The CDR3 DNA sequence: TGTGCTAGTGGTATATCCGTCGTGGGCAGTTCCTACGAGCAGTACTTC. The chain combines TRBV12-5 with TRBJ2-5; D gene ambiguous. The J call could be wrong; TRBJ2-7 is a better fit for the DNA end. CDR1 and CDR2 (germline): LGHNT, FRNRAP. The CDR3 contains 16 residues.

CDR3 in amino acids: CASSLGPRQGWGEKLFF. The CDR3 DNA reads as TGTGCCAGCAGCTTAGGACCACGACAGGGCTGGGGAGAAAAACTGTTTTTT. J is TRBJ1-4 and V is TRBV7-9; TRBD1 matches at 7 bases. Germline V CDR1 and CDR2: SEHNR, FQNEAQ (reference sequence). This CDR3 comprises 17 residues. V lost 1 base to trimming and J lost 8 bases; unmatched junction nucleotides: 13.

The chain joins TRBV15 to TRBJ2-7; unclear D gene. CDR3 length: 13 amino acids. Germline lookup yields CDR1 LNHNV and CDR2 YYDKDF (reference sequence). Trimming removed 2 bases from V and 4 bases from J, with 9 bases in between. CDR3 in DNA: TGTGCCACCAGCAGACTCTCCGGGTACGAGCAGTACTTC. It encodes CATSRLSGYEQYF.

This chain links TRBV5-1 with TRBJ2-3, with D perhaps matching TRBD2 (5 bases). The CDR3 sequence is 15 residues long. Germline CDR1 is SGHRS and CDR2 is YFSETQ. The V end lost 3 bases, the J end lost 5 bases, and 16 bases lay between the germline ends. CDR3 nucleotides: TGCGCCAGCAGCTCCGGACGGACCGCGGGAGATACGCAGTATTTT. It specifies CASSSGRTAGDTQYF.

The genes are TRBV7-6 and TRBJ1-2; no reliable D call. Per the germline V gene, CDR1 is SGHVS and CDR2 is FNYEAQ. Trimming left V 5 bases short and J 8 bases short, with 15 bases between. The CDR3 contains 13 residues. The CDR3: CASSPSLWEGYTF. The CDR3 DNA is TGTGCCAGCAGCCCGTCCTTGTGGGAGGGCTACACCTTC.

The chain combines TRBV27 with TRBJ1-5; D may be TRBD1 (5 bases). CDR1 is MNHEY and CDR2 is SMNVEV in the germline V gene (reference sequence). The CDR3 length is 14 residues. With 3 bases removed from V and 6 bases from J, the gap between germline ends came to 12 bases. DNA for the CDR3: TGTGCCAGCAGTTTCCGGGGGGGTATTCAGCCCCAGCATTTT. Amino acid sequence: CASSFRGGIQPQHF.

The rearrangement uses TRBV11-2 and TRBJ1-5; tentatively, D is TRBD1 (5 bases). V lost 1 base, J lost 6 bases, and 13 bases lay in between. Germline CDR1 reads SGHAT; CDR2 reads FQNNGV. CDR3 size: 15 residues. Written as DNA, the CDR3 is TGTGCCAGCAGCTTAGGACGGCAGGGCGGTCAGCCCCAGCATTTT. This translates into CASSLGRQGGQPQHF.

This clone has more than one count but fewer than ten. The chain has TRBV4-3 and TRBJ1-4; TRBD1 aligns across 9 bases. With V trimmed by 1 base and J by 1 base, 4 bases remained unmatched. Germline CDR1 is LGHNA and CDR2 is YSLEER. The CDR3 totals 17 residues. This CDR3 reads CASSQGDRAETNEKLFF. CDR3 bases: TGCGCCAGCAGCCAAGGGGACAGGGCGGAAACTAATGAAAAACTGTTTTTT.

This clone has only a few counts. CDR3 in amino acids: CASSETRTGQTEAFF. CDR3 coding DNA: TGTGCCAGCAGTGAAACCAGGACAGGGCAAACTGAAGCTTTCTTT. This chain joins TRBV6-4 and TRBJ1-1; the match to TRBD1 covers 8 bases. CDR3 length equals 15 residues. J lost 5 bases, V lost 3 bases, and 8 bases had no gene match. Germline CDR1 MRHNA, CDR2 SNTAGT.

The chain has TRBV4-1 and TRBJ2-7; D perhaps matches TRBD1 (6 bases). The CDR3 covers 15 residues. From germline, CDR1 is MGHRA and CDR2 YSYEKL. With 4 bases removed from V and 0 bases from J, the gap between germline ends came to 13 bases. CDR3 in DNA: TGCGCCAGCAGCCGGACCATGACAGGCTCCTACGAGCAGTACTTC. This gives the protein CASSRTMTGSYEQYF.

This clone was recorded a few times. The rearrangement joins TRBV10-3 to TRBJ1-2; 8 nucleotides line up with TRBD1. This CDR3 spans 14 amino acids. Trimming cost V 3 bases and J 7 bases; bases outside gene matches: 7. Germline lookup yields CDR1 ENHRY and CDR2 SYGVKD. The chain's CDR3 is CAISDSTGEFGYTF. The CDR3 DNA is TGTGCCATCAGTGATTCGACAGGGGAGTTTGGCTACACCTTC.

This clone turned up a few times. The rearrangement joins TRBV6-5 to TRBJ1-2; no firm D call. CDR1 MNHEY and CDR2 SVGAGI come from the germline V gene. Trimming shortened V by 2 bases and J by 7 bases, and 20 bases separated the two germline ends. The CDR3 consists of 16 residues. CDR3 protein: CASSYISTGRRFGYTF. The CDR3 DNA is TGTGCCAGCAGTTACATCTCCACCGGGAGGCGGTTTGGCTACACCTTC.

This clone was detected only a few times. The gene calls are TRBV6-1 and TRBJ1-4; TRBD1 might be the D (5 bases). Looked up from germline, CDR1 is MNHNS and CDR2 is SASEGT. The CDR3 sequence is 13 residues long. V was shortened by 6 bases and J by 7 bases, with 12 bases between the two germline ends. This CDR3 reads CASSRGTGEKLFF. CDR3 nucleotide sequence: TGTGCCAGCAGCCGCGGGACGGGTGAAAAACTGTTTTTT.

The chain has TRBV28 and TRBJ1-3; D is possibly TRBD1 (6 bases). Germline V gene lookup returns CDR1 MDHEN and CDR2 SYDVKM. The CDR3 consists of 14 residues. The germline V and J ends were trimmed by 2 bases and 4 bases, with 9 bases remaining between them. CDR3 nucleotide sequence: TGTGCCAGCAGTTTACTCGGACAGGGAAACACCATATATTTT. This translates into CASSLLGQGNTIYF. Supplemented by reference TRBV28 and TRBJ1-3, the full variable domain reads DVKVTQSSRYLVKRTGEKVFLECVQDMDHENMFWYRQDPGLGLRLIYFSYDVKMKEKGDIPEGYSVSREKKERFSLILESASTNQTSMYLCASSLLGQGNTIYFGEGSWLTVV.

The chain couples TRBV4-3 to TRBJ2-1, with 10 bases fitting TRBD2. The CDR3 spans 15 residues. With 3 bases clipped from V and 3 bases from J, the junction kept 2 bases outside the gene matches. The germline V gene has CDR1 LGHNA and CDR2 YSLEER. The CDR3 DNA reads TGCGCCAGCAGCCATGGACTAGCGGACTACAATGAGCAGTTCTTC. As protein: CASSHGLADYNEQFF.